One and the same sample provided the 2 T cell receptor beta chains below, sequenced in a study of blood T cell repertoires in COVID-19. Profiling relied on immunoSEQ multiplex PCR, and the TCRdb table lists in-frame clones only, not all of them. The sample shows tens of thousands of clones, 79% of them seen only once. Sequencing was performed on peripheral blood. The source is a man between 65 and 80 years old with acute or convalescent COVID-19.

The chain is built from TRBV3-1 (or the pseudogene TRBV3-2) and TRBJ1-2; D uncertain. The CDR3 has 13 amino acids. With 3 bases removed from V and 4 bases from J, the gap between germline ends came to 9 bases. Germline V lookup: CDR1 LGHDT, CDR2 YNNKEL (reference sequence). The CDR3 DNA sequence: TGTGCCAGCAGCCATGCCGGTTTCTATGGCTACACCTTC. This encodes CASSHAGFYGYTF.

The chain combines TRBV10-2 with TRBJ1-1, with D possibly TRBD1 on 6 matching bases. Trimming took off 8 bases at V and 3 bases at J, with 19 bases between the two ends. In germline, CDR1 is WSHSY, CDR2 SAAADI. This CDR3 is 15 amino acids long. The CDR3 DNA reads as TGCGCCAGCGTCCGGGGGGCCTCGGGAGACACTGAAGCTTTCTTT. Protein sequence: CASVRGASGDTEAFF.